This T cell receptor (beta chain) originates from a study of cytomegalovirus exposure and HLA in healthy donors. Study conclusions and caveats: It was reportedly the case that the classifier diagnosed cytomegalovirus status with high specificity and sensitivity.

Concerning this clone: What it binds is unknown.

The PCR contained 60 Vbeta and 13 Jbeta primers. The assay was immunoSEQ multiplex PCR, and TCRdb's table has in-frame clones only and misses some. The sample lists around 160,000 clones, roughly 75% seen once, with roughly 5% in the top ten. Germline CDR1 LNHDA, CDR2 SQIVND (reference sequence). The CDR3 is 15 amino acids. The trim removed 5 bases at V and 5 bases at J, leaving 10 bases unmatched. The chain joins TRBV19 to TRBJ2-7; 9 bases align to TRBD1. The TCR originated in a male donor in good health and CMV-seronegative. The source material was PBMCs. The CDR3 here is CASSSAGTGKNEQYF. The CDR3 DNA follows: TGTGCCAGTAGTTCCGCCGGGACAGGGAAAAACGAGCAGTACTTC.